This T cell receptor (beta chain) was obtained from a study of cytomegalovirus exposure and HLA in healthy donors. Broader study findings: The authors enumerated some 170 TCR beta chains as linked to cytomegalovirus. With DRB1 most and HLA-C fewest, TCR association rates differed between HLA loci in a later analysis.

Worth noting for this clone: Its cognate antigen is unknown.

The CDR3 totals 16 residues. The V and J ends lost 0 bases and 0 bases respectively, with 10 bases between them. Germline values: CDR1 MGHDK, CDR2 SYGVNS. 13 Jbeta primers and 60 Vbeta primers were used for the PCR. Measured with immunoSEQ multiplex PCR; TCRdb has only the in-frame clones, and not every one. The sample consists of around 130,000 clones, about 82% of them appearing once. The sequence was obtained from a boy aged 10-17 years in good health and CMV-seronegative. V gene TRBV25-1 combines with J gene TRBJ2-3, with a weak D call TRBD2 (5 bases). The sample taken for sequencing was PBMCs. The CDR3 bases are TGTGCCAGCAGTGAATATTGGGGAGTAAGCACAGATACGCAGTATTTT. Its protein is CASSEYWGVSTDTQYF.